These 8 T cell receptor beta chains originate from one sample sequenced in a study of blood T cell repertoires in COVID-19 (TCRdb year 2020). Library creation used the immunoSEQ multiplex PCR assay. Imported from immuneACCESS, the table was reduced by TCRdb to in-frame sequences with V and J called. These copies leave out some clones; in studies compared against another copy, an unresolved V gene accounts for under half, and the cause of the remainder is not known. The sample data list 50,000 to 60,000 clones, and 85% to 90% of these were observed just once. The ten largest clonotypes hold 25% to 35% of the sample. The sample consisted of peripheral blood. The receptors derive from a human donor in a cohort sampled during active COVID-19.

V usage is TRBV7-3 and J usage is TRBJ2-3; 8 nucleotides align to TRBD2. CDR1 and CDR2 (germline): SGHTA, FQGTGA. After removal of 2 bases from V and 5 bases from J, the junction contained 6 bases not matched to a gene. The CDR3 totals 15 residues. CDR3 protein: CASSLEAGGRDTQYF. CDR3 nucleotide sequence: TGTGCCAGCAGCTTAGAGGCGGGGGGCAGAGATACGCAGTATTTT.

The chain employs TRBV10-3 and TRBJ1-6; no firm D call. The germline gives CDR1 ENHRY, CDR2 SYGVKD. Between the trimmed V and J ends, which lost 7 bases and 7 bases, there was a span of 11 bases. CDR3 length equals 13 residues. CDR3 residues: CAITLTENSPLHF. CDR3 sequence (DNA): TGTGCCATCACTTTAACAGAAAATTCACCCCTCCACTTT.

The rearrangement links TRBV9 to TRBJ2-3; D possibly corresponds to TRBD2 (7 bases). CDR1 is SGDLS, CDR2 YYNGEE, per germline. V dropped 4 bases and J dropped 4 bases, with 19 bases sitting between them. The length of the CDR3 is 16 residues. The CDR3 protein is CASSPGRGTGADTQYF. The CDR3 nucleotides are TGTGCCAGCAGCCCTGGGAGGGGGACTGGGGCAGATACGCAGTATTTT.

This rearrangement joins TRBV30 to TRBJ2-3; a weak D match, TRBD2 (6 bases). Trimming removed 0 bases at V and 1 base at J, with 11 bases between. Germline-derived CDR1 and CDR2 are GTSNPN and SVGIG (reference sequence). The CDR3 runs to 15 residues. The CDR3 nucleotides read TGTGCCTGGAGTGTAGGCGGGGTCCGCACAGATACGCAGTATTTT. This codes for CAWSVGGVRTDTQYF. The variable domain in full, with the rest retrieved from reference TRBV30 and TRBJ2-3, is SQTIHQWPATLVQPVGSPLSLECTVEGTSNPNLYWYRQAAGRGLQLLFYSVGIGQISSEVPQNLSASRPQDRQFILSSKKLLLSDSGFYLCAWSVGGVRTDTQYFGPGTRLTVL.

The rearrangement joins TRBV11-2 to TRBJ2-1; D is perhaps TRBD2 (7 bases). The CDR3 spans 18 residues. CDR1 is SGHAT, CDR2 FQNNGV, per germline. Trimming removed 7 bases at V and 5 bases at J, with 27 bases between. The CDR3 is CASTARRGGTGHNNEQFF. The CDR3 DNA follows: TGTGCCAGCACCGCGAGAAGGGGGGGCACAGGGCACAACAATGAGCAGTTCTTC.

CDR3 nucleotides: TGTGCCTGCCTCTCAAGAGGGAAGGGCTACAATGAGCAGTTCTTC. This sequence encodes CACLSRGKGYNEQFF. The genes are TRBV30 and TRBJ2-1, with D possibly being TRBD2 (5 bases). The length of the CDR3 is 15 residues. Per germline, CDR1 GTSNPN and CDR2 SVGIG (reference sequence). V was clipped by 6 bases and J by 3 bases, with 18 bases between them.

The chain uses TRBV5-8 and TRBJ2-3; 14 bases fit TRBD2. The trim removed 5 bases at V and 2 bases at J, leaving 10 bases unmatched. The germline CDR1 and CDR2 sequences are SGHTS and YDEGEE. The CDR3 loop spans 18 amino acids. In DNA form, the CDR3 reads TGTGCCAGCAGTTCCGGGACTAGCGGGAGTCCATCCACAGATACGCAGTATTTT. It yields the protein CASSSGTSGSPSTDTQYF.

The gene calls are TRBV5-1 and TRBJ1-2; possible D gene TRBD1, 5 bases. Looked up from germline, CDR1 is SGHRS and CDR2 is YFSETQ. The CDR3 covers 14 residues. The V end was cut by 4 bases, the J end by 3 bases, with 13 bases between. The CDR3, as DNA: TGCGCCAGCAGCCAAGACAGCAGTTACTATGGCTACACCTTC. The encoded protein is CASSQDSSYYGYTF. Full variable domain (remainder filled in from reference TRBV5-1 and TRBJ1-2): KAGVTQTPRYLIKTRGQQVTLSCSPISGHRSVSWYQQTPGQGLQFLFEYFSETQRNKGNFPGRFSGRQFSNSRSEMNVSTLELGDSALYLCASSQDSSYYGYTFGSGTRLTVV.